This T cell receptor (beta chain) is from a study of shared clonotypes between healthy human individuals. The wider study: Per donor, CD8 memory used one plate, CD8 naive used two, CD4 memory used three and CD4 naive used three.

Turning to this clone: Its antigen is still unknown.

Using immunoSEQ multiplex PCR, the repertoire was profiled, and TCRdb retains in-frame clones only, with some absent. This table holds roughly 680,000 clones, over 60% found once. The investigators split CD4+ cells into a CD45RA+ naive subset and a CD45RA-negative memory subset. Study findings and constraints: Generally, estimated richness proved larger in naive subsets than it did in memory subsets. A few donors had 4% to 5% of their naive CD4 clonotypes in common.

Germline assignment: CDR1 WSHSY and CDR2 SAAADI. The CDR3 has 11 residues. V dropped 6 bases and J dropped 8 bases, with 7 bases sitting between them. The sequenced sample was memory CD4+ T cells sorted from blood. Subset here: CD45RA-negative fraction. The clonotype was recovered from a woman aged 30 to 39 in good health. The genes are TRBV10-2 and TRBJ2-2; D remains unclear. The CDR3 coding sequence is TGCGCCAGCAGCCATAAGGGGGAGCTGTTTTTT. It yields the protein CASSHKGELFF.